A selection of T cell receptor beta chains follows, all from one sample in a study of OX40 agonist ivuxolimab in advanced cancers. Clones were read by immunoSEQ multiplex PCR, and TCRdb kept only the in-frame ones, dropping some. The sample shows more than 80,000 clones, more than 85% of them seen only once. Sequencing used CD4+ or CD8+ T cells sorted from blood, obtained in a trial of the OX40 agonist ivuxolimab. The receptors were gathered from an adult with an advanced solid tumor such as melanoma, head and neck, liver or kidney cancer. Both conserved end residues are part of each CDR3. The D gene is left open where the match is weak. Not every row has a clone size; where given, it reads once, few, many or a size class.

size	V	J	D	length	DNA	CDR3
NA	TRBV30	TRBJ1-2	NA	13	TGTGCCTGGAGTCGGGACCGTAATTATGGCTACACCTTC	CAWSRDRNYGYTF
NA	TRBV6-6	TRBJ2-1	NA	16	TGTGCCAGCAGTTACATGGGACTGGCCGCCTACAATGAGCAGTTCTTC	CASSYMGLAAYNEQFF
NA	TRBV30	TRBJ2-3	TRBD2	19	TGTGCCTGGAGTGTACGCCGGACTAGCGGGAGGTCTTACACAGATACGCAGTATTTT	CAWSVRRTSGRSYTDTQYF
NA	TRBV6-6	TRBJ1-3	NA	14	TGTGCCAGCTTTAGGCAGGGCTCTGGAAACACCATATATTTT	CASFRQGSGNTIYF
NA	TRBV14	TRBJ2-2	NA	13	TGTGCCAGCAGCCAAGTCTATGCCGGGGAGCTGTTTTTT	CASSQVYAGELFF
NA	TRBV27	TRBJ1-6	NA	17	TGTGCCAGCAGTTTTTTTTGGAGGGATACGCATAATTCACCCCTCCACTTT	CASSFFWRDTHNSPLHF
NA	TRBV9	TRBJ1-1	NA	17	TGTGCCAGCAGCGTAGGAGTTGGGGGACGAATGAACACTGAAGCTTTCTTT	CASSVGVGGRMNTEAFF
NA	TRBV5-4	TRBJ1-6	NA	15	TGTGCCAGCAGCCCCGACGGCGACCTACGCTCACCCCTCCACTTT	CASSPDGDLRSPLHF
once	TRBV4-2	TRBJ1-3	NA	16	TGTGCCAGCAGCCAAGATGTGGTAATCTCTGGAAACACCATATATTTT	CASSQDVVISGNTIYF
NA	TRBV5-1	TRBJ2-2	NA	15	TGCGCCAGCAGCTTGGGTTCCCAGGGGACCGGGGAGCTGTTTTTT	CASSLGSQGTGELFF
few	TRBV30	TRBJ1-1	NA	13	TGTGCCTGGAGTTATACGAGGGGCACTGAAGCTTTCTTT	CAWSYTRGTEAFF
NA	TRBV28	TRBJ2-1	TRBD2	14	TGTGCCAGCAGTTCTAGCGGGGTTTACAATGAGCAGTTCTTC	CASSSSGVYNEQFF
NA	TRBV27	TRBJ1-4	NA	16	TGTGCCAGCAGTTTATCGGGGGGATACACTAATGAAAAACTGTTTTTT	CASSLSGGYTNEKLFF
NA	TRBV30	TRBJ1-6	NA	13	TGTGCCGTTTCGGGGGCTTGGGGTTCACCCCTCCACTTT	CAVSGAWGSPLHF
NA	TRBV6-1	TRBJ2-3	NA	13	TGTGCCACCCAGGCGGACAGAACAGATACGCAGTATTTT	CATQADRTDTQYF
NA	TRBV25-1	TRBJ1-4	NA	14	TGTGCCAGCCACACCGATTCAACTAATGAAAAACTGTTTTTT	CASHTDSTNEKLFF
NA	TRBV6-1	TRBJ2-3	NA	15	TGTGCCAGCAGTGAAGTGGCCCTCAGCACAGATACGCAGTATTTT	CASSEVALSTDTQYF
NA	TRBV2	TRBJ1-1	TRBD1	12	TGTGCCAGCAGTGACAGGGGGGAAGGAGCTTTCTTT	CASSDRGEGAFF
NA	TRBV6-6	TRBJ2-2	NA	14	TGTGCCGGAAGCGGTTCCCCGAACACCGGGGAGCTGTTTTTT	CAGSGSPNTGELFF
NA	TRBV27	TRBJ1-5	TRBD1	16	TGTGCCAGCAGTCGATCCGGGACAGGGTTGAATCAGCCCCAGCATTTT	CASSRSGTGLNQPQHF
NA	TRBV11-1	TRBJ2-1	TRBD2	16	TGTGCCAGCAGCTTAGAGAGGGCGGGGGGGCTCAATGAGCAGTTCTTC	CASSLERAGGLNEQFF
NA	TRBV27	TRBJ2-7	NA	14	TGTGCCAGCAGGTTAGGGCCCGAATCCTACGAGCAGTACTTC	CASRLGPESYEQYF
NA	TRBV6-1	TRBJ2-7	NA	14	TGTGCCAGCAGTAGTAAGATGGGAGCCTACGAGCAGTACTTC	CASSSKMGAYEQYF
NA	TRBV5-4	TRBJ1-3	NA	15	TGTGCCAGCAGCTTCCGGCAGGGGATAGGTAACACCATATATTTT	CASSFRQGIGNTIYF
NA	TRBV11-2	TRBJ1-2	TRBD1	16	TGTGCCAGCAGCTTAATGACAGGGTTAACTAACTATGGCTACACCTTC	CASSLMTGLTNYGYTF
NA	TRBV11-2	TRBJ2-7	NA	15	TGTGCCAGCAGTTCCTCGGGGTCACAGTCCTACGAGCAGTACTTC	CASSSSGSQSYEQYF
once	TRBV7-3	TRBJ2-1	NA	15	TGTGCCAGCAGCCTGGACTACCAACCCTACAATGAGCAGTTCTTC	CASSLDYQPYNEQFF
NA	TRBV27	TRBJ2-3	TRBD2	14	TGTGCCAGCAGTTTAAGCGGGACTAGCACTACGCAGTATTTT	CASSLSGTSTTQYF
few	TRBV5-6	TRBJ2-3	NA	11	TGTGCCAGCAGCAGCTCAGATACGCAGTATTTT	CASSSSDTQYF
NA	TRBV6-1	TRBJ2-1	NA	15	TGTGCCAGCAGTGAAACGTCAGCCTCCTACAATGAGCAGTTCTTC	CASSETSASYNEQFF
NA	TRBV30	TRBJ2-7	NA	13	TGTGCCTGGAGTGTAAACATGAACTACGAGCAGTACTTC	CAWSVNMNYEQYF
NA	TRBV6-5	TRBJ1-5	NA	13	TGTGCCAGCAGTTACGGGCCTAGCGGGCCCCAGCATTTT	CASSYGPSGPQHF
NA	TRBV7-9	TRBJ1-2	NA	14	TGTGCCAGCACCTTGGTACCGAAGAACTATGGCTACACCTTC	CASTLVPKNYGYTF
NA	TRBV5-6	TRBJ2-3	NA	12	TGTGCCAGCAGCTTTTCGTTAGATACGCAGTATTTT	CASSFSLDTQYF
NA	TRBV2	TRBJ2-5	TRBD2	17	TGTGCCAGCAGTGAAGCTTCGGGACTAGCGGGAGAAGAGACCCAGTACTTC	CASSEASGLAGEETQYF
NA	TRBV7-9	TRBJ1-2	NA	14	TGTGCCAGCAGCTCGACTCGGCTGGGGTATGGCTACACCTTC	CASSSTRLGYGYTF
few	TRBV9	TRBJ2-3	NA	14	TGTGCCAGCAGCGTAGGGCTAACCACAGATACGCAGTATTTT	CASSVGLTTDTQYF